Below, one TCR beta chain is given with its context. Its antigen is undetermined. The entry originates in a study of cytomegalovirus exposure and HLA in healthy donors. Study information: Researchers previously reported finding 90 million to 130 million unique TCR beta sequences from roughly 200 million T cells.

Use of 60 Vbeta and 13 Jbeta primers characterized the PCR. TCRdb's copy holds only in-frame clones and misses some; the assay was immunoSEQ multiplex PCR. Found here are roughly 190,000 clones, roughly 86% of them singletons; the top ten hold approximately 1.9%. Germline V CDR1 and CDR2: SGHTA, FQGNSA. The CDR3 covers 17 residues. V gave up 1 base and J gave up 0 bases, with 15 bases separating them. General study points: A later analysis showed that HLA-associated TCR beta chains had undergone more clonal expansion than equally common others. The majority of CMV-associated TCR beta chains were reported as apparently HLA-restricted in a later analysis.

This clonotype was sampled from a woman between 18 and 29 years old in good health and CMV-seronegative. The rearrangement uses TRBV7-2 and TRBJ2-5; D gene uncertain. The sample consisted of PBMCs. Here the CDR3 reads CASSLDPRWSNQETQYF. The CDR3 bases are TGTGCCAGCAGCTTAGACCCGAGGTGGAGTAACCAAGAGACCCAGTACTTC.